These 28 T cell receptor beta chains came from one sample sequenced in a study of shared clonotypes between healthy human individuals. The repertoire was sequenced with immunoSEQ multiplex PCR; TCRdb's copy has only in-frame clones and lacks some. The data hold about 2.3 million clones, with about nine tenths observed a single time. Sequenced input: naive CD4+ T cells from PBMCs. This sample's subset: CD45RA+ positively selected. The receptors here all came from a man between 18 and 29 years old in good health. Some clones in this sample may be carry-over from other donors' samples.

This chain links TRBV5-1 with TRBJ2-6, with D possibly being TRBD1 (5 bases). CDR3 size: 18 residues. V was trimmed by 4 bases and J by 0 bases, leaving 17 bases between them. CDR1 is SGHRS, CDR2 YFSETQ, per germline. CDR3 DNA: TGCGCCAGCAGCCCGGGTCCGATGACAGCCTCTGGGGCCAACGTCCTGACTTTC. Its protein product is CASSPGPMTASGANVLTF.

This clone was recorded only once. The chain uses TRBV28 and TRBJ1-5; unclear D gene. Per the germline V gene, CDR1 is MDHEN and CDR2 is SYDVKM. The CDR3 runs 13 residues. Trimming stripped 5 bases from V and 11 bases from J, with 16 bases between. CDR3 region: CASSLALGMAQHF. In DNA form, the CDR3 reads TGTGCCAGCAGTCTGGCCCTGGGAATGGCCCAGCATTTT. The full variable domain, rest sourced from reference TRBV28 and TRBJ1-5, is DVKVTQSSRYLVKRTGEKVFLECVQDMDHENMFWYRQDPGLGLRLIYFSYDVKMKEKGDIPEGYSVSREKKERFSLILESASTNQTSMYLCASSLALGMAQHFGDGTRLSIL.

CDR3 nucleotide sequence: TGTGCCAGCAGTTCTGGCCACGGACTAAGCCCCTACGAGCAGTACTTC. Its protein product is CASSSGHGLSPYEQYF. The chain links TRBV28 to TRBJ2-7; weak D call: TRBD2 (6 bases). Trimming removed 4 bases from V and 2 bases from J, with 18 bases in between. Germline V gene lookup returns CDR1 MDHEN and CDR2 SYDVKM. This CDR3 is built from 16 residues.

This clone was counted only a few times. This sequence joins TRBV6-1 and TRBJ2-7; D may be TRBD2 (6 bases). V lost 0 bases to trimming and J lost 3 bases, with 18 bases between them. This CDR3 is built from 17 residues. Germline-derived CDR1 and CDR2 are MNHNS and SASEGT. This CDR3 is CASSEAFRRDWNYEQYF. The DNA of the CDR3 is TGTGCCAGCAGTGAAGCGTTCCGTAGGGACTGGAACTACGAGCAGTACTTC.

This clone was detected only a few times. The chain's CDR3 is CASQGTTLAKNIQYF. For the CDR3, the DNA is TGTGCCAGCCAGGGGACAACTCTAGCCAAAAACATTCAGTACTTC. This chain joins TRBV2 and TRBJ2-4; D may be TRBD1 (6 bases). V lost 8 bases, J lost 0 bases, and 14 bases lay in between. Germline V gene sequence: CDR1 SNHLY, CDR2 FYNNEI. The CDR3 consists of 15 residues.

This chain links TRBV5-4 with TRBJ2-1; 9 bases fit TRBD2. V was pared by 4 bases and J by 5 bases, with 10 bases of the junction left unmatched. The CDR3 extends over 16 amino acids. Germline V gene data show CDR1 as SGHNT and CDR2 as YYREEE (reference sequence). The chain's CDR3 is CASSPRLAAGDNEQFF. CDR3 coding DNA: TGTGCCAGCAGCCCACGACTAGCGGCCGGGGACAATGAGCAGTTCTTC.

The chain combines TRBV5-1 with TRBJ2-1; D assignment may be TRBD1 or TRBD2 (5 bases each). This CDR3 region has 17 residues. V was pared by 0 bases and J by 4 bases, with 17 bases between. In germline, CDR1 is SGHRS, CDR2 YFSETQ. The chain's CDR3 is CASSLVTGAGPYNEQFF. CDR3 sequence (DNA): TGCGCCAGCAGCTTGGTAACCGGGGCAGGGCCATACAATGAGCAGTTCTTC.

This chain uses TRBV15 with TRBJ1-5; D gene ambiguous. Germline V lookup: CDR1 LNHNV, CDR2 YYDKDF (reference sequence). The CDR3 has 15 residues. Trimming stripped 0 bases from V and 0 bases from J, with 6 bases between. CDR3 region: CATSRDTASNQPQHF. In DNA, the CDR3 is TGTGCCACCAGCAGAGATACAGCTAGCAATCAGCCCCAGCATTTT. Filled out from reference TRBV15 and TRBJ1-5, the complete variable domain reads DAMVIQNPRYQVTQFGKPVTLSCSQTLNHNVMYWYQQKSSQAPKLLFHYYDKDFNNEADTPDNFQSRRPNTSFCFLDIRSPGLGDTAMYLCATSRDTASNQPQHFGDGTRLSIL.

This chain uses TRBV19 with TRBJ2-2; D call uncertain. CDR1 LNHDA and CDR2 SQIVND come from the germline V gene (reference sequence). CDR3 length: 15 residues. The V end lost 3 bases, the J end lost 6 bases, and 14 bases lay between the germline ends. In nucleotides, the CDR3 is TGTGCCAGTAGTATTGGTGGGAAAGCATCCGGGGAGCTGTTTTTT. The encoded protein is CASSIGGKASGELFF.

Regarding this clone: The same CDR3 also results from other DNA sequences found in this sample. V gene TRBV5-1 combines with J gene TRBJ2-5; a possible D gene is TRBD1 (6 bases). The CDR3 covers 14 residues. CDR1 SGHRS and CDR2 YFSETQ come from the germline V gene. The V gene lost 3 bases and the J gene lost 1 base, with 10 bases spanning the gap. The CDR3, as DNA: TGCGCCAGCAGCTCCACAGGGACCCAAGAGACCCAGTACTTC. This codes for CASSSTGTQETQYF.

The J gene is TRBJ1-2, the V gene TRBV28; no clear D. Germline-derived CDR1 and CDR2 are MDHEN and SYDVKM. Trimming cost V 6 bases and J 8 bases, with 22 bases left between them. The CDR3 totals 15 residues. CDR3 coding DNA: TGTGCCAGCAGCTGGGGAGCCAGACAAAGTCCCGGCTACACCTTC. Residues: CASSWGARQSPGYTF.

The DNA of the CDR3 is TGCGCCAGCAGCCACCCCTTCTTACGGCAGGCAGCTTTCTTT. Translated: CASSHPFLRQAAFF. The chain recombines TRBV4-1 with TRBJ1-1; no definite D call. The V end was cut by 3 bases, the J end by 10 bases, with 18 bases between. Germline V lookup: CDR1 MGHRA, CDR2 YSYEKL. The CDR3 contains 14 residues.

V usage is TRBV29-1 and J usage is TRBJ2-7, with TRBD2 matching 10 bases. This CDR3 is 17 amino acids long. Germline V lookup: CDR1 SQVTM, CDR2 ANQGSEA. Losses at the gene ends were 5 bases for V and 0 bases for J; bases not matched to a gene: 13. Written as DNA, the CDR3 is TGCAGCGTTTCCTATGCTAGCGGGAGTTGGGCCTCCTACGAGCAGTACTTC. Residues: CSVSYASGSWASYEQYF.

The V gene is TRBV6-5, the J gene TRBJ1-5, with no clear D. V lost 4 bases to trimming and J lost 6 bases, with 10 bases between them. This CDR3 is built from 13 residues. Looked up from germline, CDR1 is MNHEY and CDR2 is SVGAGI. The chain's CDR3 is CASSWERSQPQHF. In nucleotides, the CDR3 is TGTGCCAGCAGTTGGGAGCGGAGTCAGCCCCAGCATTTT.

The chain employs TRBV6-5 and TRBJ2-7, with D possibly matching TRBD1 (6 bases). There are 13 residues in the CDR3. The V end was cut by 2 bases, the J end by 6 bases, with 11 bases between. Germline values: CDR1 MNHEY, CDR2 SVGAGI. CDR3 sequence reads: CASSYLDRPEQYF. Written as DNA, the CDR3 is TGTGCCAGCAGTTACCTCGACAGGCCCGAGCAGTACTTC.

On this clone: Within the sample, other DNA sequences also encode this same CDR3. The chain couples TRBV5-1 to TRBJ1-1; D call uncertain. Germline V gives CDR1 SGHRS, CDR2 YFSETQ. V was trimmed by 1 base and J by 1 base, leaving 8 bases between them. The CDR3 consists of 14 residues. In nucleotides, the CDR3 is TGCGCCAGCAGCTTGTGGGGAGGGAACACTGAAGCTTTCTTT. The encoded protein is CASSLWGGNTEAFF.

This clone came up once. Here the CDR3 DNA reads TGCGCCAGCAGCCAAGAGGGGAGGCAGCCCCAGCATTTT. Translated: CASSQEGRQPQHF. The rearrangement joins TRBV4-3 to TRBJ1-5; D not resolved. CDR3 size: 13 residues. V lost 0 bases and J lost 7, with 7 bases in between. Germline V gives CDR1 LGHNA, CDR2 YSLEER.

With regard to this clone: Other DNA sequences in this specimen translate into the identical CDR3. V usage is TRBV28 and J usage is TRBJ2-3, with TRBD1 matching over 7 bases. The germline gives CDR1 MDHEN, CDR2 SYDVKM. Trimming cost V 6 bases and J 1 base; bases outside gene matches: 7. This CDR3 is 15 amino acids long. The CDR3 region is CASSPGGAGTDTQYF. In DNA, the CDR3 is TGTGCCAGCAGCCCAGGGGGAGCGGGCACAGATACGCAGTATTTT.

The chain couples TRBV5-1 to TRBJ2-3, with TRBD2 as a possible D gene (6 bases). The CDR3 totals 16 residues. V was shortened by 1 base and J by 4 bases, with 16 bases between the two germline ends. Per the germline V gene, CDR1 is SGHRS and CDR2 is YFSETQ. CDR3 DNA sequence: TGCGCCAGCAGCTTGAATCTCGGGGGAGCTGCAGATACGCAGTATTTT. Protein product: CASSLNLGGAADTQYF. Variable domain in full (rest from reference TRBV5-1 and TRBJ2-3): KAGVTQTPRYLIKTRGQQVTLSCSPISGHRSVSWYQQTPGQGLQFLFEYFSETQRNKGNFPGRFSGRQFSNSRSEMNVSTLELGDSALYLCASSLNLGGAADTQYFGPGTRLTVL.

This clone appeared a few times. The chain has TRBV2 and TRBJ1-1, with D uncertain. The germline gives CDR1 SNHLY, CDR2 FYNNEI. The CDR3 contains 14 residues. With 7 bases removed from V and 0 bases from J, the gap between germline ends came to 12 bases. The CDR3 here is CASIFDLMNTEAFF. For the CDR3, the DNA is TGTGCCAGCATATTCGACCTGATGAACACTGAAGCTTTCTTT.

The chain uses TRBV5-1 and TRBJ2-1; 7 nucleotides match TRBD1. J gave up 14 bases and V 4 bases, and 12 bases lay outside the gene matches. Per the germline V gene, CDR1 is SGHRS and CDR2 is YFSETQ. This CDR3 is 13 amino acids long. CDR3 nucleotide sequence: TGCGCCAGCAGCACCACGACGACAGGGACCAAGTTCTTC. Its translation: CASSTTTTGTKFF.

The V call is TRBV10-2, the J call TRBJ1-1; tentative D call: TRBD1 (5 bases). CDR1 is WSHSY, CDR2 SAAADI, per germline. With 7 bases removed from V and 4 bases from J, the gap between germline ends came to 13 bases. The CDR3 is 13 amino acids. The CDR3 nucleotides read TGCGCCAGCACTTTGGTAGACAGCACTGAAGCTTTCTTT. Translated: CASTLVDSTEAFF.

V usage is TRBV5-4 and J usage is TRBJ1-3; a weak D match, TRBD1 (6 bases). V dropped 4 bases and J dropped 4 bases, with 18 bases sitting between them. The germline gives CDR1 SGHNT, CDR2 YYREEE (reference sequence). The CDR3 is made up of 16 amino acids. CDR3 nucleotide sequence: TGTGCCAGCAGCCGGCATGGGGGCGCGTTCGGAAACACCATATATTTT. Protein: CASSRHGGAFGNTIYF. The whole variable domain, remainder taken from reference TRBV5-4 and TRBJ1-3, is ETGVTQSPTHLIKTRGQQVTLRCSSQSGHNTVSWYQQALGQGPQFIFQYYREEENGRGNFPPRFSGLQFPNYSSELNVNALELDDSALYLCASSRHGGAFGNTIYFGEGSWLTVV.

The chain has TRBV5-1 and TRBJ1-1, with 10 bases fitting TRBD1. There are 15 residues in the CDR3. V lost 4 bases to trimming and J lost 5 bases; unmatched junction nucleotides: 8. The V gene's germline CDR1 is SGHRS and CDR2 YFSETQ. DNA for the CDR3: TGCGCCAGCAGCGGGGGTGGGACAGGGGTTACTGAAGCTTTCTTT. It translates to CASSGGGTGVTEAFF.

This rearrangement joins TRBV2 to TRBJ2-7; 7 bases fit TRBD1. The germline V gene encodes CDR1 SNHLY and CDR2 FYNNEI. The CDR3 sequence is 14 residues long. The V gene end was trimmed by 3 bases and the J gene end by 3 bases; junction bases not matched to a gene: 5. This CDR3 is CASSDQGQLYEQYF. CDR3 DNA sequence: TGTGCCAGCAGTGACCAGGGACAGCTCTACGAGCAGTACTTC.

The chain combines TRBV10-1 with TRBJ2-2; TRBD1 aligns across 8 bases. Trimming at V came to 8 bases and at J to 4 bases, leaving 12 bases not matched to a gene. The CDR3 runs 16 residues. Germline values: CDR1 WNHNN, CDR2 SYGVQD (reference sequence). The CDR3 sequence: CASAPDRVGGTGELFF. In DNA, the CDR3 is TGCGCCAGCGCTCCGGACAGGGTGGGAGGCACCGGGGAGCTGTTTTTT.

In DNA form, the CDR3 reads TGCGCCAGCAGACCACTAGCGGCCGCCCCCTACGAGCAGTACTTC. Protein: CASRPLAAAPYEQYF. This sequence joins TRBV5-1 and TRBJ2-7; TRBD2 aligns across 8 bases. The V gene's germline CDR1 is SGHRS and CDR2 YFSETQ. The CDR3 has 15 amino acids. V lost 5 bases, J lost 2 bases, and 9 bases stayed unmatched.

This rearrangement joins TRBV29-1 to TRBJ2-1, with 7 bases identical to TRBD1. Losses at the gene ends were 8 bases for V and 6 bases for J; bases not matched to a gene: 13. CDR1 SQVTM and CDR2 ANQGSEA come from the germline V gene. The CDR3 covers 14 residues. The CDR3 region has the DNA TGCAGCTTGAACCGCTGGCCAGGGGGCAATGAGCAGTTCTTC. This gives the protein CSLNRWPGGNEQFF.